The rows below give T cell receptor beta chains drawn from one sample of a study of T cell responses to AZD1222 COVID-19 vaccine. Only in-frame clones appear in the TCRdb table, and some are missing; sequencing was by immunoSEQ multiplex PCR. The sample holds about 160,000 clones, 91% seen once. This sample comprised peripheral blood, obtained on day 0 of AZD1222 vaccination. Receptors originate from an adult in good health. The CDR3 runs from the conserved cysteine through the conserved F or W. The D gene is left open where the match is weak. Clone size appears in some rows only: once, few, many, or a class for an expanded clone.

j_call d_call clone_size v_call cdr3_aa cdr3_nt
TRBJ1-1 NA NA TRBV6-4 CASSSMMNTEAFF TGTGCCAGCAGTTCCATGATGAACACTGAAGCTTTCTTT
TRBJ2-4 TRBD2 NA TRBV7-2 CASSLGTSPKNIQYF TGTGCCAGCAGCTTAGGGACTAGCCCCAAAAACATTCAGTACTTC
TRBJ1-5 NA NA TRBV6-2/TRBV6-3 CASSYSEGFGQPQHF TGTGCCAGCAGTTACTCAGAGGGATTTGGTCAGCCCCAGCATTTT
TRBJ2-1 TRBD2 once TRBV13 CASSLGLAGMEQFF TGTGCCAGCAGCTTGGGACTAGCGGGGATGGAGCAGTTCTTC
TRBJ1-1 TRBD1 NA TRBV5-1 CASSLVGTGGLLNMNTEAFF TGCGCCAGCAGCTTGGTCGGGACAGGGGGCCTATTAAATATGAACACTGAAGCTTTCTTT
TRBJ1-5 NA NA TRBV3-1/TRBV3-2 CASSQFMGAQPQHF TGTGCCAGCAGCCAGTTTATGGGAGCTCAGCCCCAGCATTTT
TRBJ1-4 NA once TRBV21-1 CASTQGINEKLFF TGTGCCAGCACCCAGGGAATTAATGAAAAACTGTTTTTT
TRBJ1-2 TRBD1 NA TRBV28 CASTEDHRQGRGYTF TGTGCCAGCACCGAAGATCATCGACAGGGGAGAGGCTACACCTTC
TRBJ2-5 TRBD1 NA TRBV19 CASSLGQFQETQYF TGTGCCAGTAGCCTGGGACAGTTCCAAGAGACCCAGTACTTC
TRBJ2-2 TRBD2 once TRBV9 CASSDSSPASGKGELFF TGTGCCAGCAGTGACTCCTCCCCCGCTAGCGGGAAAGGGGAGCTGTTTTTT
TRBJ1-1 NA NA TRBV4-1 CASRLSHGADTEAFF TGCGCCAGCAGACTCTCCCATGGGGCGGACACTGAAGCTTTCTTT
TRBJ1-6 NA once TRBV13 CASSLGVGNSPLHF TGTGCCAGCAGCTTAGGAGTGGGGAATTCACCCCTCCACTTT
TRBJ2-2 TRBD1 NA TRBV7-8 CASSYGRGPGELFF TGTGCCAGCAGCTACGGCAGGGGGCCCGGGGAGCTGTTTTTT
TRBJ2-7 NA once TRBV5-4 CASSLAGFPYYEQYF TGTGCCAGCAGCTTGGCGGGTTTTCCCTACTACGAGCAGTACTTC
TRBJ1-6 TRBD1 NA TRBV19 CASNPGTAYSPLHF TGTGCCAGTAACCCGGGGACAGCTTATTCACCCCTCCACTTT
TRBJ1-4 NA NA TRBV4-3 CASSQDQGRGFEKLFF TGCGCCAGCAGCCAAGATCAAGGCAGGGGTTTCGAAAAACTGTTTTTT
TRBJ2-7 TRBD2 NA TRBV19 CASSPSTSGGSYEQYF TGTGCCAGTAGTCCTTCGACTAGCGGGGGCTCCTACGAGCAGTACTTC
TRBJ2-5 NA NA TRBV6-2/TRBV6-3 CASSAYQETQYF TGTGCCAGCAGTGCCTATCAAGAGACCCAGTACTTC
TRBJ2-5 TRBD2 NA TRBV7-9 CASSTSLRILAGGGETQYF TGTGCCAGCAGCACATCCCTAAGGATTCTTGCGGGAGGCGGTGAGACCCAGTACTTC
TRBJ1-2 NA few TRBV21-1 CARRLGYGYTF TGTGCCAGGCGGTTAGGCTATGGCTACACCTTC
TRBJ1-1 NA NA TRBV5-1 CASSSGGQDNTEAFF TGCGCCAGCAGCTCGGGCGGACAAGACAACACTGAAGCTTTCTTT
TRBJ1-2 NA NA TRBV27 CASSQTGTSLGYTF TGTGCCAGCAGTCAAACCGGGACCTCTCTCGGCTACACCTTC
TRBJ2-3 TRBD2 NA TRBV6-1 CASSGIAGAYASDTQYF TGTGCCAGCAGTGGAATAGCGGGGGCCTACGCCTCAGATACGCAGTATTTT
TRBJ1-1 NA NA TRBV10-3 CAISGGVDREAFF TGTGCCATCAGTGGCGGTGTTGACAGGGAAGCTTTCTTT
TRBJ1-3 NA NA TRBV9 CASSVGGSNTIYF TGTGCCAGCAGCGTAGGGGGATCAAACACCATATATTTT
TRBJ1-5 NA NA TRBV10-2 CASTPSGNQPQHF TGCGCCAGCACCCCGTCCGGGAATCAGCCCCAGCATTTT
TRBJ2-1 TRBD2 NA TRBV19 CASSILLAGGLRSSYNEQFF TGTGCCAGTAGTATCCTACTAGCGGGAGGCCTGAGGAGCTCCTACAATGAGCAGTTCTTC
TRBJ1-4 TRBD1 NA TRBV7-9 CASSLGDRSNEKLFF TGTGCCAGCAGCTTAGGGGACAGATCTAATGAAAAACTGTTTTTT
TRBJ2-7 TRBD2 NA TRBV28 CASSLSRREPPYEQYF TGTGCCAGCAGTTTAAGTCGGCGGGAGCCTCCCTACGAGCAGTACTTC
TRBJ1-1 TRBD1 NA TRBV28 CASINPPGTGNTEAFF TGTGCCAGCATAAACCCACCCGGGACAGGGAACACTGAAGCTTTCTTT
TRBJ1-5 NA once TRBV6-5 CASSFSREAPPQHF TGTGCCAGCAGTTTCAGCAGGGAGGCCCCCCCCCAGCATTTT
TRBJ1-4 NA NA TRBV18 CASSPLRGLDDEKLFF TGTGCCAGCTCACCGCTTCGGGGATTAGATGATGAAAAACTGTTTTTT
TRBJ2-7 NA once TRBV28 CASSYGSAYEQYF TGTGCCAGCAGTTACGGGAGTGCCTACGAGCAGTACTTC
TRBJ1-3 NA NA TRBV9 CASSPGGLSGNTIYF TGTGCCAGCAGCCCGGGGGGGCTCTCTGGAAACACCATATATTTT
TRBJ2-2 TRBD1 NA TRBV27 CASEGQGHGELFF TGTGCCAGCGAGGGACAGGGCCACGGGGAGCTGTTTTTT
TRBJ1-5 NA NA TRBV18 CASSQDQGQPQHF TGTGCCAGCTCGCAAGACCAGGGTCAGCCCCAGCATTTT
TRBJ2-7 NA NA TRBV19 CASSIVQLGEQYF TGTGCCAGTAGTATTGTCCAGTTGGGCGAGCAGTACTTC
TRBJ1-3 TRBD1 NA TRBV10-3 CATGLGTEAGNTIYF TGTGCCACAGGTCTCGGGACAGAAGCTGGAAACACCATATATTTT
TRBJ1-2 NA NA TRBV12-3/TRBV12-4 CASSFPGNYGYTF TGTGCCAGCAGTTTTCCTGGAAACTATGGCTACACCTTC
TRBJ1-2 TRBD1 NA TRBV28 CASSPSGTGQHYGYTF TGTGCCAGCAGTCCAAGCGGGACAGGTCAGCACTATGGCTACACCTTC
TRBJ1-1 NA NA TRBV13 CASSLGRGTEAFF TGTGCCAGCAGCTTAGGCAGGGGCACTGAAGCTTTCTTT
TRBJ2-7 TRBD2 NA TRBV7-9 CASSLVASGSTYEQYF TGTGCCAGCAGCTTAGTGGCTAGCGGGAGCACCTACGAGCAGTACTTC
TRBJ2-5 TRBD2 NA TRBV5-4 CASSSLRGGPETQYF TGTGCCAGCAGCTCCCTGCGGGGGGGCCCAGAGACCCAGTACTTC
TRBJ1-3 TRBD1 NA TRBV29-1 CSVGRGKENTIYF TGCAGCGTGGGCAGGGGGAAGGAAAACACCATATATTTT
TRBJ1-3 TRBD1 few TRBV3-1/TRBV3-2 CASSDRAGNTIYF TGTGCCAGTAGCGACAGGGCTGGAAACACCATATATTTT
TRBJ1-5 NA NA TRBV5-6 CASSSRQAHQPQHF TGTGCCAGCAGCTCGAGACAGGCTCATCAGCCCCAGCATTTT
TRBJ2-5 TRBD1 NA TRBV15 CATTTRGQGDRETQYF TGTGCCACCACCACTAGGGGACAGGGCGATCGGGAGACCCAGTACTTC
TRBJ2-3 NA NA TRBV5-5 CASSLGGDTQYF TGTGCCAGCAGCTTGGGGGGAGATACGCAGTATTTT
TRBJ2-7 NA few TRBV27 CASSLSRAFHEQYF TGTGCCAGCAGTTTAAGTAGGGCCTTCCACGAGCAGTACTTC
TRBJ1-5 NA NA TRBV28 CASSFGPSEPQHF TGTGCCAGCAGTTTTGGTCCTTCGGAGCCCCAGCATTTT
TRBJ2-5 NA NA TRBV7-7 CASSLAGRQETQYF TGTGCCAGCAGCTTAGCAGGCAGGCAAGAGACCCAGTACTTC
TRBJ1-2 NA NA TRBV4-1 CASSQEGRQGDGYTF TGCGCCAGCAGCCAAGAAGGTCGTCAGGGTGACGGCTACACCTTC
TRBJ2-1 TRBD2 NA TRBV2 CASSLTSGRSNEQFF TGTGCCAGCAGTCTGACTAGCGGGAGGAGCAATGAGCAGTTCTTC
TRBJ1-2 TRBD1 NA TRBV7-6 CASSLRGTGGNYGYTF TGTGCCAGCAGCTTAAGAGGGACAGGGGGCAACTATGGCTACACCTTC
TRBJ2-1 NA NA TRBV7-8 CASSLVPPADEQFF TGTGCCAGCAGCTTAGTGCCCCCAGCGGATGAGCAGTTCTTC